A single count supports the clone carrying this T cell receptor (beta chain). The data derive from a study of blood T cell repertoires in COVID-19. About the study: Collection of acute and convalescent COVID-19 samples took place in the United States, Italy and Spain. Sample material is recorded as cDNA or gDNA derived from T cells, B-cell-depleted T cells, or PBMCs.

The CDR3 consists of 13 residues. The ends were cut back, 0 bases at V and 11 bases at J, with 13 bases in the middle. Authors' analysis steps: Quantification of nucleated cells was approximated via reference gene primer amplification. Sequenced by immunoSEQ multiplex PCR; TCRdb stores in-frame clones only, minus some. V and J calls plus clone size are reproduced from that table; the DNA served to infer D and trimming. The sample has approximately 170,000 clones; around nine tenths are singletons. Sequencing was performed on peripheral blood. This chain connects TRBV12-3 or TRBV12-4 to TRBJ1-1; D is unclear. The source is a man in his 70s with acute or convalescent COVID-19. The CDR3 DNA reads as TGTGCCAGCAGTTTAGCGGAGGGTGAAGGGGCTTTCTTT. This translates into CASSLAEGEGAFF.